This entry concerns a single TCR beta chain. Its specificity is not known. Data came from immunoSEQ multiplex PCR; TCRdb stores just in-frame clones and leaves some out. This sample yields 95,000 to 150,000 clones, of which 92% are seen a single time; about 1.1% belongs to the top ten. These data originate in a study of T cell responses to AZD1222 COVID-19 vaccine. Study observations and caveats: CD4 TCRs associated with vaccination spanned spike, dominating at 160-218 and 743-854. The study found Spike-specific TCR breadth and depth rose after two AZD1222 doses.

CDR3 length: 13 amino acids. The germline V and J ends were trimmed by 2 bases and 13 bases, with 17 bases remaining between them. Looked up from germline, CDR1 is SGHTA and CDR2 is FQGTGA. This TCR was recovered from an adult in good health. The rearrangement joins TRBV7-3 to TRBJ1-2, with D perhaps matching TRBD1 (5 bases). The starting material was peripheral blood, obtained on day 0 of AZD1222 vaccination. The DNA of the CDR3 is TGTGCCAGCAGCTTAGACTGGGACCGGGACTGCACCTTC. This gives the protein CASSLDWDRDCTF.